This T cell receptor beta chain was recovered during a study of blood T cell dynamics during melanoma immunotherapy. Study-wide context: Metastatic melanoma patients received first-line pembrolizumab or nivolumab plus ipilimumab. General observations from the study: It remained unknown if the driving T cell clones were melanoma-specific.

Time point denoted: pre-treatment baseline. At 12 weeks after first infusion, RECIST 1.1 defined response for most patients. Prior systemic cancer therapy, immunosuppressant use and other active malignancies excluded patients. This clone occurred once. Its antigen remains unknown. CDR3 length: 18 residues. Trimming shortened V by 3 bases and J by 2 bases, and 21 bases separated the two germline ends. Per germline, CDR1 SGDLS and CDR2 YYNGEE. The method was immunoSEQ multiplex PCR; TCRdb's version includes in-frame clones alone and lacks a portion of them. The table lists fewer than 16,000 clones, over 65% of them singletons.

This rearrangement joins TRBV9 to TRBJ2-1; D tentatively fits TRBD1 or TRBD2 (6 bases each). This TCR derives from a human donor with melanoma. This specimen consisted of blood, obtained from a patient treated with checkpoint blockade. The CDR3 DNA reads TGTGCCAGCAGCGACTATGGGGTGGGGGGCAGTGCCTACAATGAGCAGTTCTTC. As protein: CASSDYGVGGSAYNEQFF.